This T cell receptor (beta chain) derives from a study of read filtering for tumor transcriptome and immune sequencing. Study at large: The cohort had approximately 16 men and over eleven women aged roughly 40 to 90, mean around 63 years. RNA-seq yielded only about 75 to 1,400 TCR reads, IR-seq about 3.5 to 10.27 million. Findings and caveats of the study: RNA-seq captured clonotypes less deeply and reliably than IR-seq. Without single-read clonotypes, shared clonotype proportions correlated more between IR-seq and RNA-seq.

This library used roughly 0.4 ug RNA and molecular barcoded adaptors spanning alpha/delta and beta/gamma chains. TCRdb analysed the reads with MiXCR anew, one entry per CDR3 protein. The repertoire holds over 25,000 distinct CDR3 sequences, with approximately 15% as singletons. This clonotype was counted ten times or more. Its antigen is not identified. This CDR3 spans 14 amino acids. CDR1 and CDR2 from the germline V gene are SGHRS and YFSETQ. Trimming pared 0 bases from V and 3 bases from J, leaving 8 bases between. The sample consisted of a population of CD138-negative cells sorted from bone marrow. The TCR sequence derives from a donor aged 40 or over with multiple myeloma. The V and J genes are TRBV5-1 and TRBJ2-3; D not certain. CDR3 loop: CASSLVRMTDTQYF. Here the CDR3 DNA reads TGCGCCAGCAGCTTGGTTCGGATGACAGATACGCAGTATTTT.